The T cell receptor beta chain under discussion was sequenced for a study of T-cell reconstitution after alpha-beta-depleted transplantation in children. Germline V gene sequence: CDR1 SGHRS, CDR2 YFSETQ. The CDR3 is 15 amino acids. V was shortened by 3 bases and J by 0 bases, with 10 bases between the two germline ends. This clonotype has a count of ten or more. The library targeted TCRbeta and was prepared with unique molecular identifiers. TCRdb reprocessed the PCR reads with MiXCR, giving one entry per CDR3 protein. The table includes roughly 200,000 distinct CDR3 sequences, about 14% detected once.

The receptor comes from a human donor who donated a stem cell graft to a child with acute lymphoblastic leukemia. The gene calls are TRBV5-1 and TRBJ2-1, with D perhaps being TRBD1 or TRBD2 (5 bases each). The sequencing used PBMCs from the stem cell graft donor, collected from the stem cell graft. This chain's CDR3 is CASSWGSASYNEQFF. CDR3 bases: TGCGCCAGCAGCTGGGGGAGCGCCTCCTACAATGAGCAGTTCTTC.